The rows below give T cell receptor beta chains drawn from one sample of a study of shared T cell receptors in the human thymus. Sequenced by immunoSEQ multiplex PCR; TCRdb stores in-frame clones only, minus some. This table holds some 720,000 clones, 88% found once. This same sample was also taken into another study, of human thymus T cells.

The sample comprised thymocytes. The origin of the receptors is a boy less than two years old with a congenital heart defect. Both conserved end residues are part of each CDR3. Fields, in order: CDR3 protein, CDR3 DNA, V gene, D gene, clone size, CDR3 length, J gene. D genes are given only for firm matches. Clone size appears in some rows only: once, few, many, or a class for an expanded clone.

CATSSGTSRYNEQFF | TGTGCCACTTCGTCCGGGACTAGTCGCTACAATGAGCAGTTCTTC | TRBV27 | TRBD2 | - | 15 | TRBJ2-1
CASSPKLSRSYEQYF | TGTGCCAGCAGCCCCAAACTAAGCCGTTCCTACGAGCAGTACTTC | TRBV5-6 | - | - | 15 | TRBJ2-7
CASSALRDRGTEAFF | TGTGCCAGCAGCGCTCTCCGGGACAGGGGCACTGAAGCTTTCTTT | TRBV7-6 | TRBD1 | - | 15 | TRBJ1-1
CATTTEGDRGDNEQFF | TGTGCCACCACCACAGAGGGGGACAGGGGAGACAATGAGCAGTTCTTC | TRBV15 | TRBD1 | - | 16 | TRBJ2-1
CASSLTGWDGYTF | TGTGCCAGCAGTTTAACAGGGTGGGATGGCTACACCTTC | TRBV27 | - | - | 13 | TRBJ1-2
CASSQPGRQGGSYEQYF | TGCGCCAGCAGCCAGCCGGGGAGACAGGGAGGCTCCTACGAGCAGTACTTC | TRBV4-1 | - | - | 17 | TRBJ2-7
CASSPPRLATNKNIQYF | TGTGCCAGCTCACCCCCCCGACTAGCGACGAACAAAAACATTCAGTACTTC | TRBV18 | TRBD2 | - | 17 | TRBJ2-4
CASSQEGGGEQYF | TGTGCCAGCAGCCAAGAGGGGGGAGGAGAGCAGTACTTC | TRBV4-2 | - | - | 13 | TRBJ2-7
CASGLIGETQYF | TGTGCCAGCGGACTGATTGGGGAGACCCAGTACTTC | TRBV7-2 | - | - | 12 | TRBJ2-5
CASPHNSGNTIYF | TGTGCAAGTCCGCACAACTCTGGAAACACCATATATTTT | TRBV12-2 | - | - | 13 | TRBJ1-3
CASSLGLRGRGTEAFF | TGTGCCAGCAGCTTAGGACTTAGGGGAAGGGGCACTGAAGCTTTCTTT | TRBV7-2 | - | once | 16 | TRBJ1-1
CASSELAGTYEQYF | TGTGCCAGCAGTGAATTAGCGGGCACCTACGAGCAGTACTTC | TRBV25-1 | TRBD2 | - | 14 | TRBJ2-7
CASSMSRGLAGGDTQYF | TGTGCCAGTAGTATGTCAAGGGGACTAGCGGGAGGGGATACGCAGTATTTT | TRBV19 | TRBD2 | - | 17 | TRBJ2-3
CAISERLRKTYEQYF | TGTGCCATCAGTGAGAGATTGCGCAAGACCTACGAGCAGTACTTC | TRBV10-3 | - | - | 15 | TRBJ2-7
CASSQAATARYEQYF | TGTGCCAGCAGCCAAGCGGCGACAGCGCGGTACGAGCAGTACTTC | TRBV14 | - | - | 15 | TRBJ2-7
CASSQDGLAGGPYSTDTQYF | TGCGCCAGCAGCCAAGATGGACTAGCGGGAGGGCCGTATAGCACAGATACGCAGTATTTT | TRBV4-3 | TRBD2 | - | 20 | TRBJ2-3
CASTPRTSGSYEQYF | TGCGCCAGCACCCCTCGGACTAGCGGGAGCTACGAGCAGTACTTC | TRBV10-1 | TRBD2 | once | 15 | TRBJ2-7
CASSLSGLAGEGEQYF | TGTGCCAGCAGCCTATCGGGACTAGCGGGAGAGGGAGAGCAGTACTTC | TRBV11-3 | TRBD2 | - | 16 | TRBJ2-7
CASSPTGGGREETQYF | TGTGCCAGCAGCCCCACCGGGGGCGGGAGGGAAGAGACCCAGTACTTC | TRBV11-3 | TRBD2 | - | 16 | TRBJ2-5
CASSFSASLLHEQYF | TGTGCCAGCAGTTTTTCGGCTAGCTTACTTCATGAGCAGTACTTC | TRBV27 | - | - | 15 | TRBJ2-5
CASSPRGHPGNTIYF | TGTGCCAGCAGCCCTAGAGGGCACCCTGGAAACACCATATATTTT | TRBV7-9 | - | - | 15 | TRBJ1-3
CASSDPGGVAGLYEQYF | TGTGCCAGCAGTGACCCCGGGGGGGTAGCGGGACTCTACGAGCAGTACTTC | TRBV6-1 | TRBD2 | - | 17 | TRBJ2-7
CASSSEGTASNEKLFF | TGTGCCAGCAGTTCCGAGGGGACAGCCTCTAATGAAAAACTGTTTTTT | TRBV6-5 | TRBD1 | - | 16 | TRBJ1-4
CATSRDRLAGGSEQFF | TGTGCCACCAGCAGAGATCGCCTAGCGGGAGGGTCTGAGCAGTTCTTC | TRBV15 | TRBD2 | - | 16 | TRBJ2-1
CASSPGSRSYNEQFF | TGTGCCAGTAGTCCGGGGAGCAGGTCCTACAATGAGCAGTTCTTC | TRBV19 | - | - | 15 | TRBJ2-1
CASRTGQGGNQPQHF | TGTGCCAGCAGGACAGGACAGGGAGGGAATCAGCCCCAGCATTTT | TRBV6-6 | TRBD1 | - | 15 | TRBJ1-5
CASSPRDRVFNEQFF | TGTGCCAGCAGCCCCCGGGACAGGGTCTTTAATGAGCAGTTCTTC | TRBV27 | TRBD1 | - | 15 | TRBJ2-1
CASSLVGTREGEQYF | TGTGCCAGCAGCTTAGTGGGGACTCGGGAGGGCGAGCAGTACTTC | TRBV7-2 | TRBD2 | - | 15 | TRBJ2-7